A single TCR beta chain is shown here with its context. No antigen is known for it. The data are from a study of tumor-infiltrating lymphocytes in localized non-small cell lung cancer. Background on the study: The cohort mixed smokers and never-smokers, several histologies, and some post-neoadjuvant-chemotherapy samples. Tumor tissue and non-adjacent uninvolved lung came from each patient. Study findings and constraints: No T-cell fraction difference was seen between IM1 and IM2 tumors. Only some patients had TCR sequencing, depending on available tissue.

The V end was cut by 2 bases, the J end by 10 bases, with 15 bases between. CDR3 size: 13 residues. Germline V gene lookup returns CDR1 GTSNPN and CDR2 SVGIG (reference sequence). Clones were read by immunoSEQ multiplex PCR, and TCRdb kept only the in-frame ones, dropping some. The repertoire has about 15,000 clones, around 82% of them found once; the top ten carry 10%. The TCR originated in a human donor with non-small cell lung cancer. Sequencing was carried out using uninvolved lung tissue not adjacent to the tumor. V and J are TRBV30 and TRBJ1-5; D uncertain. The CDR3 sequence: CAWSSGDNLPQHF. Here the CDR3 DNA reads TGTGCCTGGAGTTCAGGCGATAATCTCCCCCAGCATTTT. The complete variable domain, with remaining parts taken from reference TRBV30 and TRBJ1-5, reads SQTIHQWPATLVQPVGSPLSLECTVEGTSNPNLYWYRQAAGRGLQLLFYSVGIGQISSEVPQNLSASRPQDRQFILSSKKLLLSDSGFYLCAWSSGDNLPQHFGDGTRLSIL.